This T cell receptor beta chain was profiled in a study of a mutant IDH1 vaccine in newly diagnosed glioma. Background on the study: An approximately 60% male, approximately 40% female split and a mean age of roughly 37 years characterized treated patients. Earlier therapy was either radiotherapy, temozolomide, or both, and most got both.

Time point given: week 35, safety follow-up. In every dose of vaccine, 300 ug of mutant IDH1 20-mer peptide was given alongside topical imiquimod. Germline V CDR1 and CDR2: SGHRS, YFSETQ. CDR3 length: 15 amino acids. Trimming shortened V by 5 bases and J by 4 bases, and 18 bases separated the two germline ends. The study, taken as a whole, reports: Changes in top peripheral clonotypes did not appear linked to pseudoprogression.

About this clone: Its specificity is not known.

Profiled with immunoSEQ multiplex PCR; TCRdb holds only in-frame clones, not every one. The sample has about 27,000 clones, approximately 87% seen once. The receptor's source is a man between 25 and 39 years old with glioma. The material sequenced was PBMCs, taken from a glioma patient whose treatment included an IDH1 peptide vaccine. V is TRBV5-1 and J is TRBJ2-5; TRBD2 might be the D (6 bases). CDR3 DNA: TGCGCCAGCAGGGAATCGGGAGAGGCGCGAGAGACCCAGTACTTC. It translates to CASRESGEARETQYF. Drawing the rest from reference TRBV5-1 and TRBJ2-5, the complete variable domain is KAGVTQTPRYLIKTRGQQVTLSCSPISGHRSVSWYQQTPGQGLQFLFEYFSETQRNKGNFPGRFSGRQFSNSRSEMNVSTLELGDSALYLCASRESGEARETQYFGPGTRLLVL.